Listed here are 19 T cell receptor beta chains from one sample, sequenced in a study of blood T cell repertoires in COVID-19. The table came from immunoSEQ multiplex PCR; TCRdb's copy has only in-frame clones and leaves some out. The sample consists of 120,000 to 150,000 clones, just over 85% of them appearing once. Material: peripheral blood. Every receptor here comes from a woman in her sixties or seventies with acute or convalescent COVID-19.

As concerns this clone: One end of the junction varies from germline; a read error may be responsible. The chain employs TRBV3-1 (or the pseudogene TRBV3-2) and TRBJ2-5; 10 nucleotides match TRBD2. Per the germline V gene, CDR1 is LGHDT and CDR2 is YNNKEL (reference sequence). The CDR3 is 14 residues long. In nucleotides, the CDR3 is TGTGCCAGCAGACAAGCGGGGGGGCTAGAGACCCAGTACTTC. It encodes CASRQAGGLETQYF.

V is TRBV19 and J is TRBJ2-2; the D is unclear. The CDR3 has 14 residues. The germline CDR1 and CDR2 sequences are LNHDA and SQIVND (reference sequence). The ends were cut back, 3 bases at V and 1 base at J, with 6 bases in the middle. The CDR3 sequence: CASSIGRNTGELFF. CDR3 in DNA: TGTGCCAGTAGTATCGGTAGGAACACCGGGGAGCTGTTTTTT.

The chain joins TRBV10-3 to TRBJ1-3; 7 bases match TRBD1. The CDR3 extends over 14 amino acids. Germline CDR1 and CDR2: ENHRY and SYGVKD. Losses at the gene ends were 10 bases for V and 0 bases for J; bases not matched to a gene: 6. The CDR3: CATGGGPSGNTIYF. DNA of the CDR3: TGTGCCACTGGAGGGGGCCCCTCTGGAAACACCATATATTTT.

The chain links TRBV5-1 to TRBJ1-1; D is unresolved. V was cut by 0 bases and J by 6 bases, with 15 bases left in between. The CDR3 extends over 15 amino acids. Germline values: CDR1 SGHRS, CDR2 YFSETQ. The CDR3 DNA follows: TGCGCCAGCAGCTTGGCCTCCAGACTTTTATCTGAAGCTTTCTTT. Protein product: CASSLASRLLSEAFF.

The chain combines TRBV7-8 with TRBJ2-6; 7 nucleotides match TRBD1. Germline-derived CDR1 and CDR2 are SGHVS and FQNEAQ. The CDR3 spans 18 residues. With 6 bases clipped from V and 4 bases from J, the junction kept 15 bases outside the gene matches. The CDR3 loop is CASRVLQGFASGANVLTF. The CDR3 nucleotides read TGTGCCAGCAGGGTATTACAGGGGTTCGCGTCGGGGGCCAACGTCCTGACTTTC.

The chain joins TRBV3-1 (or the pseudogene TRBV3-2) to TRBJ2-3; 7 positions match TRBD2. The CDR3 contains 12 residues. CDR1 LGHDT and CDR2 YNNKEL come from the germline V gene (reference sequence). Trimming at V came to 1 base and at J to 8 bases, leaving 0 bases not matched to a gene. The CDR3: CASSQVAGTQYF. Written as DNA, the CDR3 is TGTGCCAGCAGCCAAGTAGCGGGTACGCAGTATTTT.

CDR3 sequence (DNA): TGTGCCAGTAGCCCCTACGGGGATCAGCCCCAGCATTTT. Protein sequence: CASSPYGDQPQHF. The chain links TRBV19 to TRBJ1-5; no clear D. V was clipped by 6 bases and J by 5 bases, with 11 bases between them. The CDR3 contains 13 residues. The germline V gene has CDR1 LNHDA and CDR2 SQIVND (reference sequence).

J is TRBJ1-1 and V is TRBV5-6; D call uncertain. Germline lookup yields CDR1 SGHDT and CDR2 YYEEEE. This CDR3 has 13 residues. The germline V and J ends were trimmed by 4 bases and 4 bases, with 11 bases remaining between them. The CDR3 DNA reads TGTGCCAGCAGCCCGAGCCCAGGCACTGAAGCTTTCTTT. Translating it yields CASSPSPGTEAFF.

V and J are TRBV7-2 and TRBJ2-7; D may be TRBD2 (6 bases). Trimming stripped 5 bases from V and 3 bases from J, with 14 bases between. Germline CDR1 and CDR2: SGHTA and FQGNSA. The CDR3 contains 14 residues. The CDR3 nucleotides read TGTGCCAGCAGCCCTCTACTGGGGGGCTACGAGCAGTACTTC. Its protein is CASSPLLGGYEQYF.

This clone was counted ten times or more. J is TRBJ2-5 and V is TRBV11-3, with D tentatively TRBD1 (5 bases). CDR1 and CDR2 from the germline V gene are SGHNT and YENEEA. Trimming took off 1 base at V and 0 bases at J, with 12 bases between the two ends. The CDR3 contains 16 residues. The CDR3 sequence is CASSLGAGMYQETQYF. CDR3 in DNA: TGTGCCAGCAGCTTAGGGGCAGGGATGTACCAAGAGACCCAGTACTTC. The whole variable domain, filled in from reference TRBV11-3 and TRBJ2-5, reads EAGVVQSPRYKIIEKKQPVAFWCNPISGHNTLYWYLQNLGQGPELLIRYENEEAVDDSQLPKDRFSAERLKGVDSTLKIQPAELGDSAVYLCASSLGAGMYQETQYFGPGTRLLVL.

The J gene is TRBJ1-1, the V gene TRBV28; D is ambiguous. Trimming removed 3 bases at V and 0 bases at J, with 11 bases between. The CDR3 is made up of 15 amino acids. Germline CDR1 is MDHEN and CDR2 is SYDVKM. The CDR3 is CASSFRRALNTEAFF. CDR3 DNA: TGTGCCAGCAGTTTCCGTCGAGCCCTGAACACTGAAGCTTTCTTT.

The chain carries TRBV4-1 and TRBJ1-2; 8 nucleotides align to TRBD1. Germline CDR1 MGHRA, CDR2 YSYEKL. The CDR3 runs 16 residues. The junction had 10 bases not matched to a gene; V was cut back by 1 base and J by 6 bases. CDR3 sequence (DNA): TGCGCCAGCAGCCAAGGTGTGACAGGGGATTGGAATGGCTACACCTTC. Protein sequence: CASSQGVTGDWNGYTF.

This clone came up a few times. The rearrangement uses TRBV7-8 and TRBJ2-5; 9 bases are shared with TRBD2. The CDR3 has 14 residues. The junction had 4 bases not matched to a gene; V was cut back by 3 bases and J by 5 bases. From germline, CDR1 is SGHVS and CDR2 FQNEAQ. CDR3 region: CASSLGLAVETQYF. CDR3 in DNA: TGTGCCAGCAGCTTGGGACTAGCCGTGGAGACCCAGTACTTC.

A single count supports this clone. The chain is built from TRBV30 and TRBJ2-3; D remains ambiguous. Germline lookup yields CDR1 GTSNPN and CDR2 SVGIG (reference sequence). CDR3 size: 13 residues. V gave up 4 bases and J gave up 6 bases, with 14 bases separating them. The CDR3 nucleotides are TGTGCCTGGACCCTCCGGAGAGCGGATACGCAGTATTTT. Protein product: CAWTLRRADTQYF.

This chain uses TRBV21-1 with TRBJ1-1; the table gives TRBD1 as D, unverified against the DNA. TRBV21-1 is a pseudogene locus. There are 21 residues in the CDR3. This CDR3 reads CASSKEPPTGQFQKMNTEAFF. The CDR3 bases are TGTGCCAGCAGCAAAGAACCCCCGACAGGGCAATTCCAAAAAATGAACACTGAAGCTTTCTTT.

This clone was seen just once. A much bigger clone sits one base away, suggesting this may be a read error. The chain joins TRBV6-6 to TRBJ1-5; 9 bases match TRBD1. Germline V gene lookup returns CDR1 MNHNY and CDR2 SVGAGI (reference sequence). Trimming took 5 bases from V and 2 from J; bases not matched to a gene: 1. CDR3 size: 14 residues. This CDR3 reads CASSRTGGNQPQHF. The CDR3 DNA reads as TGTGCCAGCAGTCGGACAGGGGGCAATCAGCCCCAGCATTTT.

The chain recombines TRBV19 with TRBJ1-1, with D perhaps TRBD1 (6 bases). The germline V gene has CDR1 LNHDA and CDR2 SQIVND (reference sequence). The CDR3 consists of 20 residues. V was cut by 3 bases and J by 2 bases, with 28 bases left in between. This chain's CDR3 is CASSMRFMGVTGLGNTEAFF. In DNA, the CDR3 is TGTGCCAGTAGTATGAGATTCATGGGGGTAACAGGGCTGGGAAACACTGAAGCTTTCTTT.

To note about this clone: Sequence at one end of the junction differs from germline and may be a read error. CDR3 sequence reads: CASSSQGFGYGQYF. The CDR3 region has the DNA TGTGCCAGCAGCTCTCAGGGATTCGGCTACGGGCAGTACTTC. The J gene is TRBJ2-7, the V gene TRBV14; weak D call: TRBD1 (5 bases). The CDR3 loop spans 14 amino acids. Looked up from germline, CDR1 is SGHDN and CDR2 is FVKESK.

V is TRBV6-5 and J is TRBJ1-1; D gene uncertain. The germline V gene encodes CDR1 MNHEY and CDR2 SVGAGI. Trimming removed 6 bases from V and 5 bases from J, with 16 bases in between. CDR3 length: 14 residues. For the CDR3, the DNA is TGTGCCAGCAGCGCCGGGAGACCCGGGACTGAAGCTTTCTTT. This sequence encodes CASSAGRPGTEAFF.